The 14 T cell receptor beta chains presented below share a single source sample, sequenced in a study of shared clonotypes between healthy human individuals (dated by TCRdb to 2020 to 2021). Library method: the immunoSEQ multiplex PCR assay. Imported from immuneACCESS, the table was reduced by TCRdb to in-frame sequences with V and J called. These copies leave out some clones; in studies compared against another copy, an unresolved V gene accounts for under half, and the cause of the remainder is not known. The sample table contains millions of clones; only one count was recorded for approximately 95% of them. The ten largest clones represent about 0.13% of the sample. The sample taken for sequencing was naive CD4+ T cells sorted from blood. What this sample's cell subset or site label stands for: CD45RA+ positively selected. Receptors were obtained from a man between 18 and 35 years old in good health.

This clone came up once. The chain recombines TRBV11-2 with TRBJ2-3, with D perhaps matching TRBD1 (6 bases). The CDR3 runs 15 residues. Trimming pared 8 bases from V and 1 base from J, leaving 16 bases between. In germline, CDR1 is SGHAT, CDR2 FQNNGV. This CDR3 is CASSGVGRGTDTQYF. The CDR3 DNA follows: TGTGCCAGCTCAGGGGTGGGACGAGGCACAGATACGCAGTATTTT.

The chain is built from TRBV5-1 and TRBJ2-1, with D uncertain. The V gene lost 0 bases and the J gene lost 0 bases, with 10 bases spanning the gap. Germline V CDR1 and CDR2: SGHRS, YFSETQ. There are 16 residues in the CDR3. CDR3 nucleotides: TGCGCCAGCAGCTTGGGTGGGCGGATCTCCTACAATGAGCAGTTCTTC. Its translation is CASSLGGRISYNEQFF.

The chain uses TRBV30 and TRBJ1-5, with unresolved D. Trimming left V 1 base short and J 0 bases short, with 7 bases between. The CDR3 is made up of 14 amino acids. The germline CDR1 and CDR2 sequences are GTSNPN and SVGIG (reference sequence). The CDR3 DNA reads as TGTGCCTGGAGTGACAGTTATAGCAATCAGCCCCAGCATTTT. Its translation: CAWSDSYSNQPQHF.

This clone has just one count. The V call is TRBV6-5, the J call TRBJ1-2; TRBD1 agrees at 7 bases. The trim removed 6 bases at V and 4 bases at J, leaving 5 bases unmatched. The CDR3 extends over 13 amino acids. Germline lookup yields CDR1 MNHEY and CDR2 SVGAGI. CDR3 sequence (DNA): TGTGCCAGCAGGCAGGGGGTTGGCTATGGCTACACCTTC. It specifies CASRQGVGYGYTF.

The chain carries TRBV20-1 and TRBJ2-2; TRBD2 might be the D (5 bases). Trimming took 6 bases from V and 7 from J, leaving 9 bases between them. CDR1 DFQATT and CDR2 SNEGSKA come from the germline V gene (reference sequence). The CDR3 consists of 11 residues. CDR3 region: CSAIAFGELFF. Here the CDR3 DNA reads TGCAGTGCCATAGCGTTCGGGGAGCTGTTTTTT.

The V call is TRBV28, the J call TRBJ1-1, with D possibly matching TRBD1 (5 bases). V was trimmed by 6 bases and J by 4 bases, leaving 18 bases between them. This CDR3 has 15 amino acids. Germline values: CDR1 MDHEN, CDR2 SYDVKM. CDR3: CASSLSRGALTEAFF. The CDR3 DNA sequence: TGTGCCAGCAGCCTATCTCGGGGCGCGCTCACTGAAGCTTTCTTT.

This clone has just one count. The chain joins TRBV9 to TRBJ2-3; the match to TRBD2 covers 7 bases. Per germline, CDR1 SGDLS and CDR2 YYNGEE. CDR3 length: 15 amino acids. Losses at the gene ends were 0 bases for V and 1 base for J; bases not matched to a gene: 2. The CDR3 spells CASSVDAGGTDTQYF. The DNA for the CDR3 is TGTGCCAGCAGCGTAGACGCGGGGGGCACAGATACGCAGTATTTT. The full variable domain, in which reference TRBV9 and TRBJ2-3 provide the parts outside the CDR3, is DSGVTQTPKHLITATGQRVTLRCSPRSGDLSVYWYQQSLDQGLQFLIQYYNGEERAKGNILERFSAQQFPDLHSELNLSSLELGDSALYFCASSVDAGGTDTQYFGPGTRLTVL.

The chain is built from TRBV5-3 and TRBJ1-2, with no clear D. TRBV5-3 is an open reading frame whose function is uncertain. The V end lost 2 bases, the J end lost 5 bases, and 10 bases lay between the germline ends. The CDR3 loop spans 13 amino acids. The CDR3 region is CARSFRVGYGYTF. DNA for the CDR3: TGTGCCAGAAGCTTCCGGGTTGGGTATGGCTACACCTTC.

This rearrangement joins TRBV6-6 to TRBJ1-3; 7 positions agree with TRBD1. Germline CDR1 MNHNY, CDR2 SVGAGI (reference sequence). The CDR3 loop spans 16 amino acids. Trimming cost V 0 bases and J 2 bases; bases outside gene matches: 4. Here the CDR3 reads CASSYSIQGAGNTIYF. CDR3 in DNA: TGTGCCAGCAGTTACTCGATTCAGGGGGCTGGAAACACCATATATTTT.

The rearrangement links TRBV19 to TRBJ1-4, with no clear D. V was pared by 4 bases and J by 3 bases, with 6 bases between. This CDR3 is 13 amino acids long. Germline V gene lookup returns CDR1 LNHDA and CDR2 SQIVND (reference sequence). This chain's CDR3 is CASSRSSNEKLFF. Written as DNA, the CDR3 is TGTGCCAGTAGTAGGAGTTCTAATGAAAAACTGTTTTTT.

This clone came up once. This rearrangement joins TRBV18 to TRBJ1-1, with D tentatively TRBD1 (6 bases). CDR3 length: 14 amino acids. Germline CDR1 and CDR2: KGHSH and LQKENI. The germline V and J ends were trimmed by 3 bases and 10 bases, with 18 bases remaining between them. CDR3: CASSPGTGRRGAFF. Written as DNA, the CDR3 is TGTGCCAGCTCACCGGGCACAGGGAGGAGAGGAGCTTTCTTT.

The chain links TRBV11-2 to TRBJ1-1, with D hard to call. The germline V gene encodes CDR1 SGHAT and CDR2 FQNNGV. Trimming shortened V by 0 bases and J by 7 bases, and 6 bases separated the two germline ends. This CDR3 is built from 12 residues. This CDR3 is CASSLELNEAFF. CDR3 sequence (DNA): TGTGCCAGCAGCTTAGAGCTCAATGAAGCTTTCTTT.

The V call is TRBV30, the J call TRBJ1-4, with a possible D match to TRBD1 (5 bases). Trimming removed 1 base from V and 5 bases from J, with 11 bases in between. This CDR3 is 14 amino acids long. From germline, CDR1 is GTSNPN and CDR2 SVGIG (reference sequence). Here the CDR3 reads CAWSEGGGNEKLFF. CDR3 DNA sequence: TGTGCCTGGAGTGAAGGCGGGGGGAATGAAAAACTGTTTTTT.

For the CDR3, the DNA is TGCGCCAGCAGCGAACCAACCGGGGGCTACACCTTC. Residues: CASSEPTGGYTF. The chain is built from TRBV5-1 and TRBJ1-2; D is undetermined. Trimming removed 4 bases at V and 8 bases at J, with 12 bases between. The CDR3 length is 12 residues. Germline V CDR1 and CDR2: SGHRS, YFSETQ.